A single sample is the source of the 16 T cell receptor beta chains below, sequenced in a study of blood T cell repertoires in COVID-19. TCRdb's copy holds only in-frame clones and misses some; the assay was immunoSEQ multiplex PCR. The repertoire consists of around 250,000 clones, with around 78% occurring once and the leading ten covering roughly 4.6%. The sample taken for sequencing was peripheral blood. The source is a man aged 60-69 years who had recovered from COVID-19.

This chain uses TRBV19 with TRBJ1-2, with D tentatively TRBD1 (6 bases). The CDR3 contains 16 residues. V lost 7 bases and J 5 bases, leaving 23 bases between the germline ends. Germline CDR1 LNHDA, CDR2 SQIVND (reference sequence). The CDR3 sequence is CASTKGHQQELYGYTF. The CDR3 DNA is TGTGCCAGTACCAAGGGACACCAACAGGAACTATATGGCTACACCTTC.

V and J are TRBV30 and TRBJ2-2, with D perhaps TRBD1 (7 bases). Trimming cost V 5 bases and J 2 bases, with 12 bases left between them. This CDR3 contains 14 residues. The germline CDR1 and CDR2 sequences are GTSNPN and SVGIG (reference sequence). The CDR3 reads CAWAGQLNTGELFF. The CDR3 DNA reads TGTGCCTGGGCGGGACAGCTCAACACCGGGGAGCTGTTTTTT.

A single count supports this clone. The V gene is TRBV5-6, the J gene TRBJ1-5; 8 bases are shared with TRBD1. Germline CDR1 and CDR2: SGHDT and YYEEEE. Trimming at V came to 1 base and at J to 5 bases, leaving 8 bases not matched to a gene. The CDR3 has 16 amino acids. Here the CDR3 reads CASSLLGQGAHQPQHF. Written as DNA, the CDR3 is TGTGCCAGCAGCTTGCTCGGGCAGGGGGCGCATCAGCCCCAGCATTTT.

This chain joins TRBV7-9 and TRBJ1-1, with 8 bases fitting TRBD1. Trimming removed 2 bases from V and 4 bases from J; junction bases left unmatched: 15. This CDR3 has 18 amino acids. From germline, CDR1 is SEHNR and CDR2 FQNEAQ (reference sequence). The CDR3 sequence is CASSLYLGQEIFGTEAFF. In nucleotides, the CDR3 is TGTGCCAGCAGCTTATATCTGGGACAGGAGATCTTTGGCACTGAAGCTTTCTTT.

This chain's CDR3 is CASSQDSGGAWEQYF. In DNA, the CDR3 is TGCGCCAGCAGCCAAGATAGCGGGGGGGCCTGGGAGCAGTACTTC. The V call is TRBV4-1, the J call TRBJ2-7; 11 bases fit TRBD2. The CDR3 is 15 amino acids. Losses at the gene ends were 0 bases for V and 7 bases for J; bases not matched to a gene: 5. CDR1 and CDR2 (germline): MGHRA, YSYEKL.

This clone has just a few counts. The V call is TRBV2, the J call TRBJ1-5; no reliable D call. Per the germline V gene, CDR1 is SNHLY and CDR2 is FYNNEI. This CDR3 region has 16 residues. Between the trimmed V and J ends, which lost 2 bases and 1 base, there was a span of 12 bases. This CDR3 reads CASSESLTGSNQPQHF. The DNA for the CDR3 is TGTGCCAGCAGTGAATCCTTGACTGGGAGCAATCAGCCCCAGCATTTT.

The chain joins TRBV6-5 to TRBJ1-2; D possibly corresponds to TRBD1 (6 bases). Germline V gene sequence: CDR1 MNHEY, CDR2 SVGAGI. This CDR3 is 15 amino acids long. With 6 bases removed from V and 4 bases from J, the gap between germline ends came to 18 bases. This CDR3 reads CASSATGTRGYGYTF. The CDR3 nucleotides are TGTGCCAGCAGCGCCACAGGGACGAGAGGCTATGGCTACACCTTC.

This clone was counted once. The rearrangement uses TRBV12-3 or TRBV12-4 and TRBJ2-1, with a weak D call TRBD2 (6 bases). This CDR3 comprises 12 residues. The V and J ends lost 6 bases and 6 bases respectively, with 9 bases between them. The CDR3 loop reads CASRRRGNEQFF. CDR3 DNA sequence: TGTGCCAGCAGGAGGAGGGGCAATGAGCAGTTCTTC.

The sample holds one count of this clone. CDR3 DNA sequence: TGTGCCAGCAGCTTAACTAGTTCCTACGAGCAGTACTTC. Amino acid sequence: CASSLTSSYEQYF. The J gene is TRBJ2-7, the V gene TRBV7-2, with D possibly being TRBD2 (5 bases). The V gene's germline CDR1 is SGHTA and CDR2 FQGNSA. The length of the CDR3 is 13 residues. Trimming took off 2 bases at V and 1 base at J, with 6 bases between the two ends.

The chain combines TRBV28 with TRBJ2-7; 10 bases are shared with TRBD2. Germline lookup yields CDR1 MDHEN and CDR2 SYDVKM. V gave up 5 bases and J gave up 4 bases; unmatched junction bases: 8. The CDR3 has 15 residues. This chain's CDR3 is CASSPRLAGQYEQYF. CDR3 sequence (DNA): TGTGCCAGCAGTCCCCGACTAGCGGGCCAGTACGAGCAGTACTTC. The variable domain in full, completed from reference TRBV28 and TRBJ2-7, reads DVKVTQSSRYLVKRTGEKVFLECVQDMDHENMFWYRQDPGLGLRLIYFSYDVKMKEKGDIPEGYSVSREKKERFSLILESASTNQTSMYLCASSPRLAGQYEQYFGPGTRLTVT.

This chain uses TRBV19 with TRBJ2-2; D is possibly TRBD2 (6 bases). Germline CDR1 LNHDA, CDR2 SQIVND (reference sequence). CDR3 size: 16 residues. Trimming removed 5 bases from V and 7 bases from J, with 20 bases in between. In DNA form, the CDR3 reads TGTGCCAGTAGTCCGAAAACTCTAGCGTGGAGCGGGGAGCTGTTTTTT. Translating it yields CASSPKTLAWSGELFF.

The chain combines TRBV18 with TRBJ1-1; weak D call: TRBD1 (5 bases). There are 15 residues in the CDR3. V lost 3 bases, J lost 0 bases, and 11 bases lay in between. Germline V gene lookup returns CDR1 KGHSH and CDR2 LQKENI. CDR3 region: CASSPRGGVNTEAFF. In DNA form, the CDR3 reads TGTGCCAGCTCACCCCGGGGGGGAGTGAACACTGAAGCTTTCTTT.

V gene TRBV2 combines with J gene TRBJ1-2; possible D gene TRBD1, 6 bases. The length of the CDR3 is 14 residues. Germline lookup yields CDR1 SNHLY and CDR2 FYNNEI. V was cut by 7 bases and J by 5 bases, with 17 bases left in between. The CDR3 region is CASTAAQGRYGYTF. The DNA of the CDR3 is TGTGCCAGCACCGCCGCACAGGGCCGGTATGGCTACACCTTC.

The V call is TRBV19, the J call TRBJ2-7, with D possibly TRBD2 on 5 matching bases. V lost 4 bases to trimming and J lost 0 bases, with 10 bases between them. Germline V gene sequence: CDR1 LNHDA, CDR2 SQIVND (reference sequence). The CDR3 has 14 residues. The CDR3 protein is CASSTTITSYEQYF. In nucleotides, the CDR3 is TGTGCCAGTAGTACGACTATTACCTCCTACGAGCAGTACTTC.

J is TRBJ2-1 and V is TRBV13; TRBD2 matches 13 bases. Trimming cost V 5 bases and J 7 bases; bases outside gene matches: 11. CDR3 length: 17 amino acids. The germline CDR1 and CDR2 sequences are PRHDT and FYEKMQ (reference sequence). As DNA, the CDR3 is TGTGCCAGCAGCCATACGACCGGGACTAGCGGGGTAAATGAGCAGTTCTTC. Amino acids: CASSHTTGTSGVNEQFF.

J is TRBJ1-1 and V is TRBV27, with TRBD1 matching 7 bases. The CDR3 is made up of 14 amino acids. Trimming at V came to 8 bases and at J to 0 bases, leaving 6 bases not matched to a gene. CDR1 is MNHEY and CDR2 is SMNVEV in the germline V gene (reference sequence). The CDR3 DNA sequence: TGTGCCAGCGTAGGAGGGGGCCTGAACACTGAAGCTTTCTTT. It translates to CASVGGGLNTEAFF.